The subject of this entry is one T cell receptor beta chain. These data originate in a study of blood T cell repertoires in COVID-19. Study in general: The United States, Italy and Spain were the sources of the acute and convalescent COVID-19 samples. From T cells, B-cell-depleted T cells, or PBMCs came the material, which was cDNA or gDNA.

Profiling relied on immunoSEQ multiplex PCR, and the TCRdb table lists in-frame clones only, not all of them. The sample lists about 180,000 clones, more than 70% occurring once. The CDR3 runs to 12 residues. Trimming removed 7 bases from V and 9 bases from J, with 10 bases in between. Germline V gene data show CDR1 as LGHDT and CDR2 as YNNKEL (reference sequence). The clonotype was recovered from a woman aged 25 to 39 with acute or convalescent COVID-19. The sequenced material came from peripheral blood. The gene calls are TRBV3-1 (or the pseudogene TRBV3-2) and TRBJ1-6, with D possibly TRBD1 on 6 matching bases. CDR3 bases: TGTGCCAGCACACAGGGAAGTTCACCCCTCCACTTT. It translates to CASTQGSSPLHF.